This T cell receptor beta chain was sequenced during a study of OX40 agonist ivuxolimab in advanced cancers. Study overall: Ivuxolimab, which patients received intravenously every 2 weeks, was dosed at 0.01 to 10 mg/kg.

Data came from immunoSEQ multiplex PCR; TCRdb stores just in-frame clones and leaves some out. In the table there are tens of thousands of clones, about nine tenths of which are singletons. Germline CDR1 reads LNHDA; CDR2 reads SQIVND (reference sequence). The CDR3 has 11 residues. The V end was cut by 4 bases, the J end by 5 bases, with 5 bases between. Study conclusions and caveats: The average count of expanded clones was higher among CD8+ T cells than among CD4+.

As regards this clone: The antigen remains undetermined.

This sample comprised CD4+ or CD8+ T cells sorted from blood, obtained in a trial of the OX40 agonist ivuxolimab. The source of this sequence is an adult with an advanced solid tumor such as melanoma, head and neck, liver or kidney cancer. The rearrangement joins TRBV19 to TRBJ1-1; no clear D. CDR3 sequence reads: CASSRATEAFF. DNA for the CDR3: TGTGCCAGTAGTAGAGCAACTGAAGCTTTCTTT.